Listed here are 18 T cell receptor beta chains from one sample, sequenced in a study of T cell responses to AZD1222 COVID-19 vaccine. Here immunoSEQ multiplex PCR was the method, and the copy in TCRdb shows in-frame clones only, minus some. The data hold approximately 170,000 clones, with 75% to 95% observed a single time. This sample comprised peripheral blood, obtained on day 0 of AZD1222 vaccination. The receptors come from an adult in good health.

This clone has only one observation. The chain employs TRBV9 and TRBJ1-2; D remains ambiguous. There are 11 residues in the CDR3. Germline values: CDR1 SGDLS, CDR2 YYNGEE. V lost 3 bases to trimming and J lost 9 bases, with 9 bases between them. CDR3 sequence (DNA): TGTGCCAGCAGCGCCCAGGTCCGCTACACCTTC. Translated: CASSAQVRYTF.

The chain recombines TRBV28 with TRBJ2-6; possible D gene TRBD2, 6 bases. Trimming stripped 3 bases from V and 6 bases from J, with 15 bases between. CDR1 and CDR2 (germline): MDHEN, SYDVKM. There are 16 residues in the CDR3. The CDR3: CASSLGGSLAANVLTF. CDR3 DNA sequence: TGTGCCAGCAGTTTGGGGGGATCTCTGGCGGCCAACGTCCTGACTTTC. The variable domain in full, completed from reference TRBV28 and TRBJ2-6, reads DVKVTQSSRYLVKRTGEKVFLECVQDMDHENMFWYRQDPGLGLRLIYFSYDVKMKEKGDIPEGYSVSREKKERFSLILESASTNQTSMYLCASSLGGSLAANVLTFGAGSRLTVL.

The sample holds a few counts of this clone. The chain uses TRBV7-3 and TRBJ2-2; D may match TRBD1 or TRBD2 (5 bases each). Germline lookup yields CDR1 SGHTA and CDR2 FQGTGA. CDR3 length equals 15 residues. With 2 bases removed from V and 1 base from J, the gap between germline ends came to 8 bases. Here the CDR3 reads CASSLGTGNTGELFF. CDR3 sequence (DNA): TGTGCCAGCAGCTTAGGGACCGGGAACACCGGGGAGCTGTTTTTT.

This sequence joins TRBV7-2 and TRBJ1-4; the D is unclear. Germline V gives CDR1 SGHTA, CDR2 FQGNSA. Trimming shortened V by 5 bases and J by 7 bases, and 11 bases separated the two germline ends. The CDR3 has 13 residues. CDR3 nucleotide sequence: TGTGCCAGCAGCACCAGACAAATTGAAAAACTGTTTTTT. It is translated as CASSTRQIEKLFF.

The genes are TRBV24-1 and TRBJ2-2; D is perhaps TRBD1 (5 bases). V was cut by 7 bases and J by 5 bases, with 10 bases left in between. This CDR3 spans 13 amino acids. Germline V CDR1 and CDR2: KGHDR, SFDVKD. In DNA, the CDR3 is TGTGCCACCAGCAGACAGTTAACCGGGGAGCTGTTTTTT. Translation: CATSRQLTGELFF.

The CDR3 bases are TGTGCCAGCGTAAGGGAGGCCCTCTACAATGAGCAGTTCTTC. Translated: CASVREALYNEQFF. The rearrangement joins TRBV2 to TRBJ2-1; tentatively, D is TRBD2 (6 bases). Germline CDR1 SNHLY, CDR2 FYNNEI. Deletions cut 8 bases from V and 3 bases from J, with 14 bases between. CDR3 length: 14 amino acids.

The V and J genes are TRBV3-1 (or the pseudogene TRBV3-2) and TRBJ1-2; D is unresolved. Between the trimmed V and J ends, which lost 3 bases and 7 bases, there was a span of 15 bases. CDR1 is LGHDT and CDR2 is YNNKEL in the germline V gene (reference sequence). The CDR3 is 14 amino acids. In DNA form, the CDR3 reads TGTGCCAGCAGCCAGACTCAGCTTAGGGCTGGCTACACCTTC. The encoded protein is CASSQTQLRAGYTF.

This chain connects TRBV10-2 to TRBJ1-3; D may be TRBD1 (5 bases). Germline loops: CDR1 WSHSY, CDR2 SAAADI. Trimming shortened V by 8 bases and J by 0 bases, and 14 bases separated the two germline ends. The length of the CDR3 is 15 residues. The CDR3 nucleotides read TGCGCCAGCCGCCGGGACCGACTCTCTGGAAACACCATATATTTT. This sequence encodes CASRRDRLSGNTIYF.

The J gene is TRBJ2-4, the V gene TRBV19, with TRBD2 matching over 11 bases. CDR1 LNHDA and CDR2 SQIVND come from the germline V gene (reference sequence). The V and J ends lost 6 bases and 6 bases, in that order; junction bases with no gene match: 7. The CDR3 runs 15 residues. The chain's CDR3 is CASSLAGGPLNIQYF. The CDR3 DNA reads TGTGCCAGTAGCTTAGCGGGAGGGCCCTTAAACATTCAGTACTTC.

The J gene is TRBJ2-7, the V gene TRBV30, with 7 nucleotides matching TRBD2. V shed 2 bases and J 0 bases; nucleotides not matched to a gene: 4. The V gene's germline CDR1 is GTSNPN and CDR2 SVGIG (reference sequence). This CDR3 contains 14 residues. DNA for the CDR3: TGTGCCTGGAGTCCTCGGACTAGCTCCTACGAGCAGTACTTC. As protein: CAWSPRTSSYEQYF. The full variable domain, with the rest looked up from reference TRBV30 and TRBJ2-7, is SQTIHQWPATLVQPVGSPLSLECTVEGTSNPNLYWYRQAAGRGLQLLFYSVGIGQISSEVPQNLSASRPQDRQFILSSKKLLLSDSGFYLCAWSPRTSSYEQYFGPGTRLTVT.

This clone was observed once. The rearrangement uses TRBV7-9 and TRBJ2-5; the D gene is possibly TRBD2 (5 bases). CDR1 is SEHNR, CDR2 FQNEAQ, per germline (reference sequence). CDR3 length equals 14 residues. The V gene lost 5 bases and the J gene lost 2 bases, with 12 bases spanning the gap. CDR3 nucleotides: TGTGCCAGCAGCCCGGACTTTCCTCAAGAGACCCAGTACTTC. As protein: CASSPDFPQETQYF.

This chain uses TRBV6-4 with TRBJ2-7; unclear D gene. There are 13 residues in the CDR3. The V and J ends lost 0 bases and 9 bases respectively, with 12 bases between them. Germline V gene lookup returns CDR1 MRHNA and CDR2 SNTAGT. CDR3 in amino acids: CASSDSNSGRQYF. The CDR3 DNA sequence: TGTGCCAGCAGTGACTCGAACTCAGGACGGCAGTACTTC.

The rearrangement uses TRBV19 and TRBJ2-3; possible D gene TRBD1, 6 bases. Looked up from germline, CDR1 is LNHDA and CDR2 is SQIVND (reference sequence). Deletions cut 1 base from V and 0 bases from J, with 8 bases between. The CDR3 has 15 amino acids. As DNA, the CDR3 is TGTGCCAGTAGTATAGCGGACAGAAGCACAGATACGCAGTATTTT. Translated, it gives CASSIADRSTDTQYF. The full variable domain, its missing parts supplied by reference TRBV19 and TRBJ2-3, is DGGITQSPKYLFRKEGQNVTLSCEQNLNHDAMYWYRQDPGQGLRLIYYSQIVNDFQKGDIAEGYSVSREKKESFPLTVTSAQKNPTAFYLCASSIADRSTDTQYFGPGTRLTVL.

The chain combines TRBV6-4 with TRBJ2-1, with D possibly TRBD1 on 6 matching bases. This CDR3 contains 15 residues. Germline CDR1 is MRHNA and CDR2 is SNTAGT. Between the trimmed V and J ends, which lost 2 bases and 2 bases, there was a span of 10 bases. The CDR3 DNA sequence: TGTGCCAGCAGTGACGAGGCAGGGGCCTACAATGAGCAGTTCTTC. This encodes CASSDEAGAYNEQFF.

This chain links TRBV7-9 with TRBJ2-3; 11 bases align to TRBD2. The germline V gene encodes CDR1 SEHNR and CDR2 FQNEAQ (reference sequence). V shed 6 bases and J 4 bases; nucleotides not matched to a gene: 9. This CDR3 has 16 residues. CDR3 sequence (DNA): TGTGCCAGCAGGGGCACTAGCGGGAGCTTCGCAGATACGCAGTATTTT. Translated: CASRGTSGSFADTQYF.

This clone was seen only once. The rearrangement links TRBV10-3 to TRBJ2-5; weak D call: TRBD1 (5 bases). V lost 0 bases and J lost 5, with 13 bases in between. There are 15 residues in the CDR3. Germline CDR1 ENHRY, CDR2 SYGVKD. CDR3 region: CAISESGSRGETQYF. The DNA of the CDR3 is TGTGCCATCAGTGAGTCGGGGTCTAGGGGTGAGACCCAGTACTTC.

This chain connects TRBV28 to TRBJ1-5; D is possibly TRBD1 (5 bases). The CDR3 covers 15 residues. Trimming took off 9 bases at V and 2 bases at J, with 17 bases between the two ends. CDR1 and CDR2 from the germline V gene are MDHEN and SYDVKM. The CDR3 DNA reads TGTGCCAGAGTCACAGCGAAGGGGCGCAATCAGCCCCAGCATTTT. It is translated as CARVTAKGRNQPQHF.

This clone was picked up one time. The rearrangement uses TRBV13 and TRBJ1-2; D remains unclear. CDR3 length: 13 residues. The ends were cut back, 1 base at V and 2 bases at J, with 5 bases in the middle. Per the germline V gene, CDR1 is PRHDT and CDR2 is FYEKMQ (reference sequence). The CDR3 region is CASSLATNYGYTF. As DNA, the CDR3 is TGTGCCAGCAGCTTAGCCACGAACTATGGCTACACCTTC.